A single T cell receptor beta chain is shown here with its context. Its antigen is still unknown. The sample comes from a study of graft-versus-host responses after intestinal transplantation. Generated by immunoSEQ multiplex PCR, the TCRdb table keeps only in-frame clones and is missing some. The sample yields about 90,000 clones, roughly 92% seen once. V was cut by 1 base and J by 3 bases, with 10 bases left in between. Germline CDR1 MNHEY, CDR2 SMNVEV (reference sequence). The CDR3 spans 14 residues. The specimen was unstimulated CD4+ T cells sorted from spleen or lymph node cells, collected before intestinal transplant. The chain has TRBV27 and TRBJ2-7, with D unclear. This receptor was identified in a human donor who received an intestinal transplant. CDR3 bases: TGTGCCAGCAGTTTATATCCGGGTCTCTACGAGCAGTACTTC. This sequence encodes CASSLYPGLYEQYF.